Listed below are T cell receptor beta chains from one sample, sequenced in a study of control samples from healthy donors and cancer patients. The method was immunoSEQ multiplex PCR; TCRdb's version includes in-frame clones alone and lacks a portion of them. The sample has 17,000 or so clones, around nine tenths seen once. Source material: PBMCs. Source of these receptors: a man aged 55 to 70 with head and neck cancer. The CDR3 runs from the conserved cysteine through the conserved F or W. D genes are given only for firm matches. A row's size may be missing; if present it is once, few, many or a size class.

V gene	J gene	D gene	clone size	CDR3 DNA	CDR3 protein
TRBV2	TRBJ2-5	-	-	TGTGCCAGTAGGGGACGACCCCTCCAAGAGACCCAGTACTTC	CASRGRPLQETQYF
TRBV6-5	TRBJ2-5	TRBD2	-	TGTGCCAGCAGACTAGCGGGGAACCAAGAGACCCAGTACTTC	CASRLAGNQETQYF
TRBV6-6	TRBJ2-2	TRBD1	-	TGTGCCAGCAGTCGATGGACAGGGGGATTCGGCGGGGAGCTGTTTTTT	CASSRWTGGFGGELFF
TRBV10-2	TRBJ1-6	-	once	TGCGCCAGCAGTGAGTCGTCGCATTTGAGTTCACCCCTCCACTTT	CASSESSHLSSPLHF
TRBV29-1	TRBJ2-5	TRBD1	-	TGCAGCGTTACGAAATCGCGGACAGGGCAGAAAGAGACCCAGTACTTC	CSVTKSRTGQKETQYF
TRBV19	TRBJ1-3	-	-	TGTGCCAGTAGGGACCCATTTGCCAGCTCTGGAAACACCATATATTTT	CASRDPFASSGNTIYF
TRBV5-5	TRBJ2-7	TRBD1	-	TGTGCCAGCAGCTGGGGGACAGGGGGCATAACTTATTCCTACGAGCAGTACTTC	CASSWGTGGITYSYEQYF
TRBV5-1	TRBJ2-3	-	-	TGCGCCAGCAGCTTGAGGGGGATTGTTACAGATACGCAGTATTTT	CASSLRGIVTDTQYF
TRBV5-1	TRBJ1-2	TRBD1	-	TGCGCCAGCAGCCCGTACCGGACAGGGGAATATGGCTACACCTTC	CASSPYRTGEYGYTF
TRBV6-6	TRBJ1-5	-	-	TGTGCCAGCAGCCAGGGTAGCAATCAGCCCCAGCATTTT	CASSQGSNQPQHF
TRBV5-1	TRBJ2-5	-	few	TGCGCCAGCAGATCCCAAGAGACCCAGTACTTC	CASRSQETQYF
TRBV10-3	TRBJ1-2	-	-	TGTGCCATCAGTGAGTCGTCAGGGAATTATGGCTACACCTTC	CAISESSGNYGYTF
TRBV15	TRBJ2-7	TRBD2	-	TGTGCCACCAGCAGGGGGGGGAGGTACGAGCAGTACTTC	CATSRGGRYEQYF
TRBV5-1	TRBJ2-6	-	-	TGCGCCAGCAGCGCCCCCCGGGACTCTGGGGCCAACGTCCTGACTTTC	CASSAPRDSGANVLTF
TRBV7-3	TRBJ2-5	-	-	TGTGCCAGCAGCTTAGGGGGGGGCCGGGAGACCCAGTACTTC	CASSLGGGRETQYF
TRBV6-1	TRBJ2-7	-	-	TGTGCCAGCAGTGAAGGAAGGGGGGACCTCTACGAGCAGTACTTC	CASSEGRGDLYEQYF
TRBV5-1	TRBJ1-5	-	-	TGCGCCAGCAGCTTGGGGTCGTGGGGTCAGCCCCAGCATTTT	CASSLGSWGQPQHF
TRBV6-1	TRBJ2-3	TRBD2	few	TGTGCCAGCAGTGAGCAAGGGAGGGCAGATACGCAGTATTTT	CASSEQGRADTQYF
TRBV4-1	TRBJ2-3	TRBD2	-	TGCGCCAGCAGCCAAGTCACTAACGTACTAGCGGTTAGAGATACGCAGTATTTT	CASSQVTNVLAVRDTQYF
TRBV14	TRBJ2-7	-	-	TGTGCCAGCAGCCAAGTAGCCTTTACCTACGAGCAGTACTTC	CASSQVAFTYEQYF
TRBV5-1	TRBJ1-3	TRBD1	-	TGCGCCAGCAGCTTGGAGGGGGCGAACGGAAACACCATATATTTT	CASSLEGANGNTIYF
TRBV7-2	TRBJ1-3	TRBD1	-	TGTGCCAGCAGCGACAGGGGCTCTGGAAACACCATATATTTT	CASSDRGSGNTIYF
TRBV5-1	TRBJ1-1	-	-	TGCGCCAGCAGCCCGGGGGGCGCGGGCGTGAACACTGAAGCTTTCTTT	CASSPGGAGVNTEAFF
TRBV10-1	TRBJ2-1	-	-	TGCGCCAGCAGTGAGTCGCAGGGGTACAATGAGCAGTTCTTC	CASSESQGYNEQFF
TRBV4-2	TRBJ1-1	TRBD1	-	TGTGCCAGCAGCCCGCCGACAGGGGGCATCGCTGAAGCTTTCTTT	CASSPPTGGIAEAFF
TRBV2	TRBJ2-7	-	once	TGTGCCAGCAACCAGGGTACCTACGAGCAGTACTTC	CASNQGTYEQYF
TRBV6-5	TRBJ2-1	-	-	TGTGCCAGCAGCCGGAGGACCGCCTCCTACAATGAGCAGTTCTTC	CASSRRTASYNEQFF
TRBV4-1	TRBJ2-7	-	-	TGCGCCAGCAGCCAGCCTTGGCAGTCCTACGAGCAGTACTTC	CASSQPWQSYEQYF
TRBV2	TRBJ2-3	-	-	TGTGCCAGCAGGTCGGAGGGACTCCTCACAGATACGCAGTATTTT	CASRSEGLLTDTQYF
TRBV19	TRBJ1-2	-	-	TGTGCCAGTACCGGGGGGGGATTGGGCGGCTACACCTTC	CASTGGGLGGYTF
TRBV19	TRBJ1-5	TRBD1	-	TGTGCCAGTCAAAAATTCGGGACAGAGAATCAGCCCCAGCATTTT	CASQKFGTENQPQHF
TRBV21-1	TRBJ2-1	-	-	TGTGCCAGCGGGACAGTATATGAGCAGTTCTTC	CASGTVYEQFF
TRBV2	TRBJ2-5	TRBD1	-	TGTGCCAGCAGCTTTAGACAGGGGTCGGGGGAGACCCAGTACTTC	CASSFRQGSGETQYF
TRBV18	TRBJ2-7	-	-	TGTGCCAGCTCACCTCTAGGAAGGGAGACCTACGAGCAGTACTTC	CASSPLGRETYEQYF
TRBV15	TRBJ2-6	TRBD2	once	TGTGCCACCAGCATGGGGGGGAACTCTGGGGCCAACGTCCTGACTTTC	CATSMGGNSGANVLTF
TRBV7-2	TRBJ1-2	-	-	TGTGCCAGCAGCCCGCCCCAGGGCATCCTCTATGGCTACACCTTC	CASSPPQGILYGYTF
TRBV5-1	TRBJ2-5	TRBD2	few	TGCGCCAGCAGCCAGACTAGCGGGGAAGAGACCCAGTACTTC	CASSQTSGEETQYF
TRBV7-3	TRBJ2-2	-	-	TGTGCCAGCAGCTTAATGGCTACCGCGAACACCGGGGAGCTGTTTTTT	CASSLMATANTGELFF
TRBV7-2	TRBJ1-5	-	-	TGTGCCAGCAGCCCTTATAGCAATCAGCCCCAGCATTTT	CASSPYSNQPQHF
TRBV5-6	TRBJ2-7	-	-	TGTGCCAGCAGCTTGGATCATTACGAGCAGTACTTC	CASSLDHYEQYF
TRBV14	TRBJ1-1	-	-	TGTGCCAGCAGCCACGACAGGATCGCTTTCTTT	CASSHDRIAFF
TRBV2	TRBJ2-4	-	-	TGTGCCAGCAGTGAAGAGGGGGGTGTTATAGACAAAAACATTCAGTACTTC	CASSEEGGVIDKNIQYF
TRBV5-1	TRBJ2-1	TRBD1	-	TGCGCCAGCAGCCCTTGGGGACAGCTAAGTTACAATGAGCAGTTCTTC	CASSPWGQLSYNEQFF
TRBV5-1	TRBJ1-2	TRBD1	-	TGCGCCAGCAGCCTCGGACAGGGCTGGGACTATGGCTACACCTTC	CASSLGQGWDYGYTF
TRBV27	TRBJ1-4	TRBD1	-	TGTGCCAGCAGTCGACTACAGGGGGTTAGGGAAAAACTGTTTTTT	CASSRLQGVREKLFF
TRBV4-1	TRBJ1-2	TRBD1	-	TGCGCCAGCAGCCAACCCCAAACAGGGGGTAGGAATGGCTACACCTTC	CASSQPQTGGRNGYTF
TRBV5-1	TRBJ2-1	-	-	TGCGCCAGCAGCTTGGGACACGGAGGGGATGAGCAGTTCTTC	CASSLGHGGDEQFF
TRBV11-2	TRBJ2-1	-	-	TGTGCCAGCAGCCCCAATCTGGGGCGGTTCGATGAGCAGTTCTTC	CASSPNLGRFDEQFF
TRBV5-3	TRBJ1-5	-	-	TGTGCCAGAAGCTTGGTACAGGCCTATAGCAATCAGCCCCAGCATTTT	CARSLVQAYSNQPQHF
TRBV6-5	TRBJ1-2	-	-	TGTGCCAGCAGTTACTCGACCGGGTCCAACTATGGCTACACCTTC	CASSYSTGSNYGYTF
TRBV3-1/TRBV3-2	TRBJ1-6	TRBD1	-	TGTGCCAGCAGCCCTGACAGGGCTACCTATAATTCACCCCTCCACTTT	CASSPDRATYNSPLHF
TRBV20-1	TRBJ2-1	-	-	TGCAGTGCTAGTCCGACCCGGCGAGAGCAGTTCTTC	CSASPTRREQFF
TRBV12-3/TRBV12-4	TRBJ2-4	-	-	TGTGCCAGCACTACAGGGGCCAAAAACATTCAGTACTTC	CASTTGAKNIQYF
TRBV27	TRBJ2-1	-	-	TGTGCCAGCAGTGGGCGGTACGCAAGCTCCTACAATGAGCAGTTCTTC	CASSGRYASSYNEQFF
TRBV12-3/TRBV12-4	TRBJ1-1	-	-	TGTGCCAGCAGTTTGCCCAGGAACACTGAAGCTTTCTTT	CASSLPRNTEAFF
TRBV5-1	TRBJ1-4	TRBD1	-	TGCGCCAGCAGCTTAGGGGGCGAGGAAGAAAAACTGTTTTTT	CASSLGGEEEKLFF
TRBV9	TRBJ2-7	TRBD1	-	TGTGCCAGCAGCGTAGCTGAGGGACAGGCTACCTACGAGCAGTACTTC	CASSVAEGQATYEQYF
TRBV6-2/TRBV6-3	TRBJ2-4	-	-	TGTGCCAGCAGTTACACCGTGGGGGGGCCCGCCAAAAACATTCAGTACTTC	CASSYTVGGPAKNIQYF
TRBV6-5	TRBJ1-1	-	once	TGTGCCAGCAGTTACTCAGGCAGGGCTGAAGCTTTCTTT	CASSYSGRAEAFF
TRBV7-2	TRBJ2-4	-	-	TGTGCCAGCAGCTTTGAGGGGACCTTAGCCAAAAACATTCAGTACTTC	CASSFEGTLAKNIQYF